This record concerns one T cell receptor beta chain sequence. This entry is derived from a study of blood T cell repertoires in COVID-19. Study at large: Sites in the United States, Italy and Spain provided acute and convalescent COVID-19 samples. T cells, B-cell-depleted T cells, or PBMCs provided the cDNA or gDNA that served as material.

TCRdb keeps only in-frame clones here, not all; method: immunoSEQ multiplex PCR. This repertoire shows about 380,000 clones, 88% found once; its top ten account for 1.2%. Germline V gene lookup returns CDR1 MNHEY and CDR2 SVGAGI. This CDR3 is 15 amino acids long. Losses at the gene ends were 6 bases for V and 3 bases for J; bases not matched to a gene: 9. Study members were between about 18 and 95 years old and lived in 20 to 30 US regions. Cohort 3 recovered donors had two negative PCRs, clearance, or symptom resolution. The sample comprised PBMCs or T cells enriched from blood (not recorded which). This TCR derives from a woman aged 18-29 years who had recovered from COVID-19. V gene TRBV6-5 combines with J gene TRBJ2-7; 9 nucleotides line up with TRBD1. The CDR3 coding sequence is TGTGCCAGCAGCCGACCGGGACAGGGTTTCTACGAGCAGTACTTC. This translates into CASSRPGQGFYEQYF.